Listed below are T cell receptor beta chains from one sample, sequenced in a study of metastatic and nonmetastatic thyroid tumors. With MiXCR, TCRdb called clones anew from the PCR reads. The data show nearly 15,000 clones, around 20% seen once. The source material was blood. All receptors derive from a female donor with papillary thyroid cancer or a benign thyroid nodule (not recorded which). Some clones in this sample may be carry-over from other donors' samples. Both conserved end residues are part of each CDR3. D genes are given only for firm matches. The size of a clone is reported for some rows only, either as once, few or many, or as a class for expanded clones.

>TRBD1|TRBV28|TRBJ2-1|medium-sized
TGTGCCAGCAGTCTGGGACAGGCTCCTCCTCAGAGCTCCTACAATGAGCAGTTCTTC
CASSLGQAPPQSSYNEQFF
>NA|TRBV6-1|TRBJ2-7|medium-sized
TGTGCCAGCAGTGAACTACAGGGCTACGAGCAGTACTTC
CASSELQGYEQYF
>TRBD1|TRBV20-1|TRBJ1-2|NA
TGCAGTGCTAGAGAGGGGACAGGGGGTGACTACACCTTC
CSAREGTGGDYTF
>NA|TRBV27|TRBJ1-1|few
TGTGCCAGCAGTTTAGTTATGAACACTGAAGCTTTCTTT
CASSLVMNTEAFF
>NA|TRBV2|TRBJ1-2|medium-sized
TGTGCCAGCAGGAACCTAGGAGGCTACACCTTC
CASRNLGGYTF
>NA|TRBV4-1|TRBJ2-7|many
TGCGCCAGCAGCCTACCGGGCAACCCCTACGAGCAGTACTTC
CASSLPGNPYEQYF
>TRBD2|TRBV11-1|TRBJ2-1|many
TGTGCCAGCAGCCGCGGGCTAGCGGGAAGTGAGCAGTTCTTC
CASSRGLAGSEQFF
>TRBD1|TRBV7-2|TRBJ1-4|many
TGTGCCAGCAGCTTAGGGGACAGGGGAAAACTGTTTTTT
CASSLGDRGKLFF
>NA|TRBV7-2|TRBJ2-5|many
TGTGCCAGCAGCTCCTCAGGGGTAGGGGAGACCCAGTACTTC
CASSSSGVGETQYF
>TRBD2|TRBV18|TRBJ2-3|many
TGTGCCAGCTCACTAATCCTAGCGGGAGTCGGGCCAGATACGCAGTATTTT
CASSLILAGVGPDTQYF
>NA|TRBV4-2|TRBJ2-3|many
TGTGCCAGCAGCCAAGGGAATACGCAGTATTTT
CASSQGNTQYF
>NA|TRBV18|TRBJ2-3|many
TGTGCCAGCTCACCACTGCCTAGCGGAGGGGGTGATACGCAGTATTTT
CASSPLPSGGGDTQYF
>TRBD2|TRBV4-2|TRBJ2-7|many
TGTGCCAGCAGCCAAGATGGGGCTAGCGGGAGCTACGAGCAGTACTTC
CASSQDGASGSYEQYF
>NA|TRBV19|TRBJ2-7|NA
TGTGCCAGTAGTCCCCGGACACGGAAAAACTACGAGCAGTACTTC
CASSPRTRKNYEQYF
>NA|TRBV10-3|TRBJ1-5|medium-sized
TGTGCCATCAGTCACAGTGATCAGCCCCAGCATTTT
CAISHSDQPQHF
>NA|TRBV7-3|TRBJ2-1|medium-sized
TGTGCCAGCAGCATCGACTTGAACAATGAGCAGTTCTTC
CASSIDLNNEQFF
>NA|TRBV6-1|TRBJ1-1|few
TGTGCCAGCAGCCTGCAGGGCCGGAACACTGAAGCTTTCTTT
CASSLQGRNTEAFF
>NA|TRBV19|TRBJ2-1|medium-sized
TGTGCCAGTAGTATGGGCCCCTTGGAGCACAATGAGCAGTTCTTC
CASSMGPLEHNEQFF
>NA|TRBV5-4|TRBJ2-3|many
TGTGCCAGCAGCTTGGGGGGGATAGCTAGCACAGATACGCAGTATTTT
CASSLGGIASTDTQYF
>TRBD2|TRBV4-1|TRBJ2-7|NA
TGCGCCAGCACCCTTGGCCCTAGCGGCCTCGCAGAGCAGTACTTC
CASTLGPSGLAEQYF
>NA|TRBV19|TRBJ2-3|NA
TGTGCCAGTAGTCCTAGGGGGGGGCATGTTGCAGATACGCAGTATTTT
CASSPRGGHVADTQYF
>TRBD1|TRBV25-1|TRBJ2-1|many
TGTGCCAGCAGTGCCCGACCCGGGACAGGGGGAGACAATGAGCAGTTCTTC
CASSARPGTGGDNEQFF
>NA|TRBV7-8|TRBJ2-1|NA
TGTGCCAGCAGCTTACTAGGTGTTGGTGTGCAGTTCTTC
CASSLLGVGVQFF
>NA|TRBV7-2|TRBJ2-5|NA
TGTGCCAGCAGCGTTAGCGTAGGGGTGGAGACCCAGTACTTC
CASSVSVGVETQYF
>TRBD1|TRBV6-1|TRBJ1-2|NA
TGTGCCAGCAGTCCTAAGACAGGGGCGGCCTATGGCTACACCTTC
CASSPKTGAAYGYTF
>NA|TRBV5-1|TRBJ2-2|medium-sized
TGCGCCAGCAGCTTGCAGGGTCCCGGGGAGCTGTTTTTT
CASSLQGPGELFF
>TRBD1|TRBV6-2/TRBV6-3|TRBJ2-1|few
TGTGCCAGCAGTTACCCCGGGACAGGGAATGAGCAGTTCTTC
CASSYPGTGNEQFF
>TRBD2|TRBV6-2/TRBV6-3|TRBJ2-3|few
TGTGCTAGCAGTTACCCTAGCGGGGGCACAGATACGCAGTATTTT
CASSYPSGGTDTQYF
>TRBD2|TRBV11-1|TRBJ2-5|many
TGTGCCAGCAGCTTACGGGCGGGGGGTGGAGAGACCCAGTACTTC
CASSLRAGGGETQYF
>NA|TRBV6-2/TRBV6-3|TRBJ1-6|few
TGTGCCAGCAGTTACGGGGGGTGGGTGTTCTATAATTCACCCCTCCACTTT
CASSYGGWVFYNSPLHF
>TRBD2|TRBV2|TRBJ2-1|medium-sized
TGTGCCAGCAGGCCCGGACTAGAGGACTACAATGAGCAGTTCTTC
CASRPGLEDYNEQFF
>TRBD1|TRBV7-9|TRBJ2-7|NA
TGTGCCAGCAGCTTTCGGGGACAGGGTTTATACGAGCAGTACTTC
CASSFRGQGLYEQYF
>NA|TRBV27|TRBJ2-7|medium-sized
TGTGCCAGCACCAAACTCCACTCCTACGAGCAGTACTTC
CASTKLHSYEQYF
>NA|TRBV6-1|TRBJ1-5|medium-sized
TGTGCCAGCAGTGAAGCTTGGGGGGGAAATCAGCCCCAGCATTTT
CASSEAWGGNQPQHF
>NA|TRBV11-3|TRBJ1-1|medium-sized
TGTGCCAGCAGCTTACGACAGATGTCTACTGAAGCTTTCTTT
CASSLRQMSTEAFF
>TRBD2|TRBV19|TRBJ2-5|many
TGTGCCAGTAGTATTAAGGCTAGCGGGAGTGGTACGCAAGAGACCCAGTACTTC
CASSIKASGSGTQETQYF
>TRBD2|TRBV7-3|TRBJ2-2|many
TGTGCCAGCAGCTTGGACCCTCCAACTAGCGGAGACACCGGGGAGCTGTTTTTT
CASSLDPPTSGDTGELFF
>NA|TRBV30|TRBJ2-1|NA
TGTGCCTGGAGTGTAATGAATGAGCAGTTCTTC
CAWSVMNEQFF
>NA|TRBV19|TRBJ2-7|medium-sized
TGTGCCAGTAGTATAGGACTAGCCTACGAGCAGTACTTC
CASSIGLAYEQYF
>TRBD1|TRBV4-2|TRBJ2-2|many
TGTGCCAGCAGCCAAGGACAGGGGGCGAACACCGGGGAGCTGTTTTTT
CASSQGQGANTGELFF
>NA|TRBV19|TRBJ1-1|NA
TGTGCCAGTAGTCAAAACCAGGACTTGAAGACTGAAGATTTCTTT
CASSQNQDLKTEDFF
>NA|TRBV24-1|TRBJ2-1|few
TGTGCCACCAGTGACCCTCTGACAGGATTCAACGAGCAGTTCTTC
CATSDPLTGFNEQFF
>TRBD2|TRBV5-1|TRBJ2-1|once
TGCGCCAGCAGCCCAGGACTAGCGGGAGTTCGGGAGCAGTTCTTC
CASSPGLAGVREQFF
>TRBD2|TRBV5-1|TRBJ2-2|many
TGCGCCAGCAGCTTGGCCGGGCCCCTAGCGGGAGAGGGGACCGGGGAGCTGTTTTTT
CASSLAGPLAGEGTGELFF
>NA|TRBV12-3/TRBV12-4|TRBJ2-1|medium-sized
TGTGCCAGCAGTTTTAATGTGGGACTGCGGAATGAGCAGTTCTTC
CASSFNVGLRNEQFF
>TRBD1|TRBV5-5|TRBJ2-3|many
TGTGCCAGCAGCCTCCGACAGGGAGTCACAGATACGCAGTATTTT
CASSLRQGVTDTQYF
>NA|TRBV12-3/TRBV12-4|TRBJ2-1|medium-sized
TGTGCCACCAGATGGGGGGGGGCGGATGAGCAGTTCTTC
CATRWGGADEQFF
>TRBD2|TRBV6-1|TRBJ2-1|NA
TGTGCCAGCAGCGGGTGGGGGGGGGATGAGCAGTTCTTC
CASSGWGGDEQFF
>TRBD2|TRBV6-5|TRBJ2-7|NA
TGTGCCAGCAGTTACTCAGCGGGGGTGAGGTCCTACGAGCAGTACTTC
CASSYSAGVRSYEQYF
>TRBD1|TRBV5-6|TRBJ1-4|many
TGTGCCAGCAGCGCGACAGGGGAGGGTGAAAAACTGTTTTTT
CASSATGEGEKLFF
>TRBD2|TRBV20-1|TRBJ2-5|many
TGCAGTACGACTAGCGCGTACCAAGAGACCCAGTACTTC
CSTTSAYQETQYF
>NA|TRBV14|TRBJ2-5|many
TGTGCCAGCAGCCAAGATCTTAGGGGACAACGAAGTTACCAAGAGACCCAGTACTTC
CASSQDLRGQRSYQETQYF
>NA|TRBV9|TRBJ2-3|once
TGTGCCAGCAGCCCGCGGGAAGCTAACACAGATACGCAGTATTTT
CASSPREANTDTQYF
>TRBD2|TRBV29-1|TRBJ2-7|many
TGCAGCGTTGAAGCTAGCGGGGGAGGATACGAGCAGTACTTC
CSVEASGGGYEQYF
>TRBD2|TRBV19|TRBJ2-2|NA
TGTGCCAGTAGTGGAGCGGGGGGGCCGGGTTTCACCGGGGAGCTGTTTTTT
CASSGAGGPGFTGELFF
>TRBD2|TRBV7-9|TRBJ2-5|large
TGTGCCAGCAGCTCGACCCAAAGGGAAGCGGGAGGTATCGGGGAGACCCAGTACTTC
CASSSTQREAGGIGETQYF
>NA|TRBV5-4|TRBJ2-1|many
TGTGCCAGCAGCCGGGACCGCGACAATGAGCAGTTCTTC
CASSRDRDNEQFF